This T cell receptor (beta chain) derives from a study of blood T cell repertoires in COVID-19. Across the whole study: Researchers got acute and convalescent COVID-19 samples from the United States, Italy and Spain. Sources were T cells, B-cell-depleted T cells, or PBMCs; the material itself was cDNA or gDNA.

The table lists this clone with a few counts. Germline lookup yields CDR1 SGHRS and CDR2 YFSETQ. CDR3 length equals 16 residues. Deletions cut 4 bases from V and 0 bases from J, with 16 bases between. The protocol was immunoSEQ multiplex PCR, while the TCRdb copy is restricted to in-frame clones and leaves out a portion. The sample carries about 71,000 clones, roughly 82% recorded once. The V call is TRBV5-1, the J call TRBJ1-1; a possible D gene is TRBD1 (6 bases). The TCR was taken from a woman at least 80 years old with acute or convalescent COVID-19. Sequencing used peripheral blood. In DNA form, the CDR3 reads TGCGCCAGCAGCCCCCGACAGGCAGGGGTGAACACTGAAGCTTTCTTT. This codes for CASSPRQAGVNTEAFF. Complete variable domain (other parts from reference TRBV5-1 and TRBJ1-1): KAGVTQTPRYLIKTRGQQVTLSCSPISGHRSVSWYQQTPGQGLQFLFEYFSETQRNKGNFPGRFSGRQFSNSRSEMNVSTLELGDSALYLCASSPRQAGVNTEAFFGQGTRLTVV.